This is a list of T cell receptor beta chains from one sample in a study of blood T cell repertoires in COVID-19. Produced via immunoSEQ multiplex PCR; TCRdb's table is partial and in-frame only. This sample has 200,000 to 300,000 clones, with approximately 90% found just once. The source material was peripheral blood. All receptors derive from a middle-aged woman with acute or convalescent COVID-19. The CDR3 runs from the conserved cysteine through the conserved F or W. A D gene is named only where the DNA matches it firmly.

D	J	length	V	CDR3
NA	TRBJ1-1	14	TRBV5-5	CASSLAWEGTEAFF
TRBD1	TRBJ2-5	17	TRBV19	CASSISSETGGVETQYF
NA	TRBJ1-2	13	TRBV5-1	CASSPFISRRYTF
TRBD1	TRBJ1-4	13	TRBV2	CASSRQGNEKLFF
TRBD1	TRBJ1-2	14	TRBV7-9	CASSLEGAPDGYTF
TRBD1	TRBJ2-3	13	TRBV30	CAWSGTGVDTQYF
NA	TRBJ1-5	14	TRBV3-1/TRBV3-2	CASSATRSNQPQHF
NA	TRBJ2-5	15	TRBV7-2	CASSSWGVLAQTQYF
NA	TRBJ1-2	13	TRBV6-5	CAVGRGRGYGYTF
NA	TRBJ1-5	15	TRBV5-5	CASSLREYSNQPQHF
TRBD1	TRBJ1-2	18	TRBV6-6	CASSPLNGQGPLYYGYTF
NA	TRBJ1-2	15	TRBV21-1	CASSIGTGSAYGYTF
NA	TRBJ2-1	16	TRBV6-5	CASSYGAGSSYNEQFF
NA	TRBJ1-1	14	TRBV2	CASSPTRWIAEAFF
NA	TRBJ1-2	17	TRBV21-1	CASSKATDREGNYGYTF
NA	TRBJ2-2	13	TRBV7-6	CASSRGSHGELFF
NA	TRBJ1-4	15	TRBV25-1	CASSESRGNDRKLFF
TRBD2	TRBJ2-6	19	TRBV19	CASSNRGERRFSGANVLTF
TRBD1	TRBJ1-3	16	TRBV5-1	CASTPQGAFVGNTIYF
NA	TRBJ1-6	14	TRBV7-3	CASSTSAGNSPLHF
NA	TRBJ2-1	16	TRBV5-1	CASSQAVDITYNEQFF
NA	TRBJ1-4	13	TRBV12-3/TRBV12-4	CASSVRVGEKLFF
NA	TRBJ2-5	13	TRBV19	CASSVPRGETQYF
TRBD1	TRBJ1-2	15	TRBV6-5	CASSRTGYGNYGYTF
NA	TRBJ2-2	18	TRBV19	CASSPRWQRRTNTGELFF
TRBD1	TRBJ2-1	14	TRBV24-1	CATSRGQGDNEQFF
NA	TRBJ1-1	13	TRBV12-3/TRBV12-4	CASSLGGHTEAFF
NA	TRBJ1-1	16	TRBV11-2	CASSLAPPRVGTEAFF
NA	TRBJ2-3	14	TRBV4-1	CASGRQPEPDTQYF
NA	TRBJ1-1	15	TRBV7-2	CASSPPGRAGLEAFF
TRBD2	TRBJ2-5	14	TRBV9	CASSASGVQETQYF
NA	TRBJ1-1	11	TRBV29-1	CSVRVNTEAFF
TRBD2	TRBJ2-1	15	TRBV19	CASSALAGGLVEQFF
NA	TRBJ2-2	11	TRBV5-6	CASSLYGELFF
NA	TRBJ1-4	14	TRBV9	CASSVGQGNEKLFF
NA	TRBJ1-1	15	TRBV10-2	CASSAQGQANTEAFF
TRBD1	TRBJ1-3	16	TRBV7-2	CASSYGTGQSGNTIYF
TRBD1	TRBJ1-5	17	TRBV27	CASSPRRQGASNQPQHF
NA	TRBJ1-2	15	TRBV5-1	CASSLGTGINYGYTF
NA	TRBJ1-2	11	TRBV2	CASREPYGYTF
TRBD2	TRBJ2-1	19	TRBV5-6	CASSLETSGGLSSYNEQFF
TRBD1	TRBJ1-2	13	TRBV19	CASTLGQAGGYTF
TRBD1	TRBJ1-1	15	TRBV25-1	CASSGLYRGNTEAFF
TRBD1	TRBJ2-2	18	TRBV19	CASSPPGTGLKDTGELFF
TRBD1	TRBJ1-6	18	TRBV4-1	CASSQDWGTGGRGSPLHF
TRBD1	TRBJ2-2	14	TRBV6-5	CASSRTGSIGELFF
TRBD1	TRBJ1-2	15	TRBV27	CASSLVRDSLDGYTF
TRBD2	TRBJ2-1	14	TRBV19	CASSSGGGTNEQFF